This is a list of T cell receptor beta chains from one sample in a study of shared clonotypes between healthy human individuals. The assay was immunoSEQ multiplex PCR, and TCRdb's table has in-frame clones only and misses some. The sample carries 400,000 to 600,000 clones, 75% to 80% recorded once. Input material: PBMCs. All receptors derive from a woman in her thirties or forties in good health. Some clones in this sample may be carry-over from other donors' samples. CDR3s include the opening cysteine and the closing phenylalanine or tryptophan. Each record gives: V gene, D gene, clone size, J gene, CDR3 DNA, CDR3 protein. A D gene is named only where the DNA matches it firmly. The size field is filled for only some rows; it gives once, few, many or a size class.

v_gene: TRBV7-9; d_gene: -; abundance: -; j_gene: TRBJ1-5; CDR3nt: TGTGCCAGCAGCTTAGACAATCAGCCCCAGCATTTT; CDR3aa: CASSLDNQPQHF
v_gene: TRBV28; d_gene: -; abundance: -; j_gene: TRBJ2-2; CDR3nt: TGTGCCAGCAGTTCACAGGGAGCCGGGGAGCTGTTTTTT; CDR3aa: CASSSQGAGELFF
v_gene: TRBV11-2; d_gene: -; abundance: -; j_gene: TRBJ1-2; CDR3nt: TGTGCCGGGAGGGGGTATGGCTACACCTTC; CDR3aa: CAGRGYGYTF
v_gene: TRBV25-1; d_gene: -; abundance: -; j_gene: TRBJ1-2; CDR3nt: TGTGCCAGCAGTGGGTGGGGGGCGGAGGGCTACACCTTC; CDR3aa: CASSGWGAEGYTF
v_gene: TRBV5-1; d_gene: -; abundance: -; j_gene: TRBJ2-3; CDR3nt: TGCGCCAGCAGCTTGTCAATCGGGCCAGATACGCAGTATTTT; CDR3aa: CASSLSIGPDTQYF
v_gene: TRBV11-1; d_gene: -; abundance: once; j_gene: TRBJ2-5; CDR3nt: TGTGCCAGCAGCCCCGGGCCCGGGGCAGACCAAGAGACCCAGTACTTC; CDR3aa: CASSPGPGADQETQYF
v_gene: TRBV6-5; d_gene: -; abundance: once; j_gene: TRBJ2-7; CDR3nt: TGTGCCAGCAGTTACATCTTGGGACAAGGCTACGAGCAGTACTTC; CDR3aa: CASSYILGQGYEQYF
v_gene: TRBV28; d_gene: -; abundance: -; j_gene: TRBJ2-5; CDR3nt: TGTGCCAGCAGTGAATACGAACAAGAGACCCAGTACTTC; CDR3aa: CASSEYEQETQYF
v_gene: TRBV5-1; d_gene: TRBD1; abundance: -; j_gene: TRBJ1-2; CDR3nt: TGCGCCAGCAGCTTAGAGGGGGCAGGGTATGGCTACACCTTC; CDR3aa: CASSLEGAGYGYTF
v_gene: TRBV19; d_gene: TRBD1; abundance: -; j_gene: TRBJ2-7; CDR3nt: TGTGCCAGTAGTGCGGGACAGGGTTTCTACGAGCAGTACTTC; CDR3aa: CASSAGQGFYEQYF
v_gene: TRBV28; d_gene: -; abundance: once; j_gene: TRBJ1-4; CDR3nt: TGTGCCAGCCAGGAGGGACCAGGGGCAACTAATGAAAAACTGTTTTTT; CDR3aa: CASQEGPGATNEKLFF
v_gene: TRBV5-4; d_gene: -; abundance: once; j_gene: TRBJ2-1; CDR3nt: TGTGCCAGCAGGTTGACGGGCGGGCGGCTAGGAAATGAGCAGTTCTTC; CDR3aa: CASRLTGGRLGNEQFF
v_gene: TRBV5-4; d_gene: -; abundance: -; j_gene: TRBJ2-1; CDR3nt: TGTGCCAGCAGCTTGGAGGCGGCCCCGCGACCGGTCTTC; CDR3aa: CASSLEAAPRPVF
v_gene: TRBV27; d_gene: -; abundance: -; j_gene: TRBJ1-1; CDR3nt: TGTGCCAGCAGTTTATCATGGGGCTTCAACACTGAAGCTTTCTTT; CDR3aa: CASSLSWGFNTEAFF